This paragraph covers one T cell receptor (beta chain) sequence. The data stem from a study of cytomegalovirus exposure and HLA in healthy donors. With 60 Vbeta and 13 Jbeta primers, the PCR was carried out. Only in-frame clones appear in the TCRdb table, and some are missing; sequencing was by immunoSEQ multiplex PCR. This sample has roughly 99,000 clones, with approximately 79% found just once. V shed 6 bases, J shed 7 bases, and the junction held 7 bases outside the gene matches. The CDR3 spans 14 residues. Germline CDR1 and CDR2: SEHNR and FQNEAQ (reference sequence). The sequenced material came from PBMCs. The rearrangement joins TRBV7-9 to TRBJ1-5, with TRBD1 matching over 9 bases. This clonotype was obtained from a man aged 18 to 29 in good health and CMV-seronegative. CDR3 nucleotides: TGTGCCAGCAGACCACAGGGGGCCGGACAGCCCCAGCATTTT. Its translation is CASRPQGAGQPQHF.